A selection of T cell receptor beta chains follows, all from one sample in a study of blood T cell repertoires in COVID-19. Data came from immunoSEQ multiplex PCR; TCRdb stores just in-frame clones and leaves some out. The table shows about 90,000 clones, with roughly 92% occurring only once. The sequenced sample was peripheral blood. The source of these receptors is a woman aged 55-75 years with active COVID-19. The CDR3 runs from the conserved cysteine through the conserved F or W. Each record gives: J gene, V gene, clone size, D gene, CDR3 protein, CDR3 DNA. D genes are given only for firm matches. The size entry is marked missing in some rows and otherwise reads once, few, many or a size class.

TRBJ2-7,TRBV6-5,NA,NA,CASSYSPGDEQYF,TGTGCCAGCAGTTACTCCCCGGGTGACGAGCAGTACTTC
TRBJ1-6,TRBV5-6,once,TRBD1,CASSRGQGPFNSPLHF,TGTGCCAGCAGCCGGGGACAGGGACCATTTAATTCACCCCTCCACTTT
TRBJ1-5,TRBV24-1,NA,NA,CATSEGRDQPQHF,TGTGCCACCAGTGAGGGTCGGGATCAGCCCCAGCATTTT
TRBJ2-2,TRBV6-1,once,TRBD2,CASSGRTSGTWGELFF,TGTGCCAGCAGTGGCCGGACTAGCGGGACTTGGGGGGAGCTGTTTTTT
TRBJ2-5,TRBV7-3,NA,TRBD2,CASSLPGLAGVEETQYF,TGTGCCAGCAGCTTGCCGGGACTAGCGGGAGTGGAGGAGACCCAGTACTTC
TRBJ2-1,TRBV27,NA,NA,CASSLRSSLGSNEQFF,TGTGCCAGCAGTTTAAGGTCTTCTCTCGGGTCAAATGAGCAGTTCTTC
TRBJ1-2,TRBV3-1/TRBV3-2,NA,TRBD1,CASSQGQGNYGYTF,TGTGCCAGCAGCCAGGGACAGGGGAACTATGGCTACACCTTC
TRBJ1-4,TRBV7-9,NA,NA,CASSPGGTVEKLFF,TGTGCCAGCAGCCCGGGGGGCACGGTTGAAAAACTGTTTTTT
TRBJ1-5,TRBV21-1,NA,NA,CASSKYRDDSNQPQHF,TGTGCCAGCAGCAAATACAGGGACGACAGCAATCAGCCCCAGCATTTT
TRBJ1-1,TRBV12-3/TRBV12-4,NA,NA,CASSYGEYTEAFF,TGTGCCAGCAGTTACGGAGAGTACACTGAAGCTTTCTTT
TRBJ1-2,TRBV9,NA,TRBD1,CASSVGQGNYGYTF,TGTGCCAGCAGCGTCGGACAGGGCAACTATGGCTACACCTTC
TRBJ1-1,TRBV2,NA,TRBD1,CASTRTGVGTEAFF,TGTGCCAGCACCCGCACAGGGGTAGGGACTGAAGCTTTCTTT
TRBJ1-3,TRBV7-9,NA,TRBD1,CASSLGRRTGVSTIYF,TGTGCCAGCAGCTTAGGAAGGAGGACAGGGGTGAGCACCATATATTTT
TRBJ2-1,TRBV6-5,NA,TRBD2,CASRGTSGKYNEQFF,TGTGCCAGCAGGGGGACTAGCGGCAAATACAATGAGCAGTTCTTC
TRBJ2-1,TRBV11-3,NA,NA,CASSSTAYNEQFF,TGTGCCAGCAGCTCGACAGCGTACAATGAGCAGTTCTTC
TRBJ2-2,TRBV29-1,NA,NA,CSVGWDSLNTGELFF,TGCAGCGTGGGATGGGACTCACTGAACACCGGGGAGCTGTTTTTT
TRBJ2-1,TRBV28,NA,NA,CASRDRPSYNEQFF,TGTGCCAGCCGTGACAGACCCTCCTACAATGAGCAGTTCTTC
TRBJ2-4,TRBV11-1,NA,NA,CASSSTLQGTKNIQYF,TGTGCCAGCAGCTCAACCTTACAGGGAACCAAAAACATTCAGTACTTC
TRBJ2-7,TRBV19,NA,TRBD1,CASSRDRASYEQYF,TGTGCCAGTAGTAGGGACAGGGCTTCCTACGAGCAGTACTTC
TRBJ2-7,TRBV15,NA,TRBD1,CATSRDRQGAREYF,TGTGCCACCAGCAGAGATAGACAGGGGGCCAGAGAGTACTTC
TRBJ2-1,TRBV5-6,NA,TRBD2,CASSFGRASGDEQFF,TGTGCCAGCAGCTTCGGGAGGGCCAGCGGGGATGAGCAGTTCTTC
TRBJ2-3,TRBV6-6,NA,TRBD2,CASSYVGGIPTDTQYF,TGTGCCAGCAGTTACGTCGGGGGGATACCGACAGATACGCAGTATTTT
TRBJ2-3,TRBV7-9,NA,NA,CASSLGAMDTQYF,TGTGCCAGCAGCTTAGGAGCCATGGATACGCAGTATTTT
TRBJ1-2,TRBV5-4,NA,NA,CASSLGDYGYTF,TGTGCCAGCAGCTTGGGAGACTATGGCTACACCTTC
TRBJ1-1,TRBV18,once,TRBD1,CASSGGTVGNTEAFF,TGTGCCAGCTCAGGAGGGACAGTTGGGAACACTGAAGCTTTCTTT
TRBJ2-1,TRBV3-1/TRBV3-2,NA,TRBD2,CASSPDWGGDEQFF,TGTGCCAGCAGCCCGGACTGGGGAGGGGATGAGCAGTTCTTC
TRBJ2-6,TRBV11-3,NA,NA,CASSLAPGAGANVLTF,TGTGCCAGCAGCTTAGCCCCCGGGGCTGGGGCCAACGTCCTGACTTTC
TRBJ2-3,TRBV14,NA,TRBD2,CASSQDRGLAGFRGTDTQYF,TGTGCCAGCAGCCAAGATCGGGGACTAGCGGGGTTCCGAGGCACAGATACGCAGTATTTT
TRBJ2-5,TRBV5-1,NA,NA,CASSNQGGETQYF,TGCGCCAGCAGCAACCAGGGTGGGGAGACCCAGTACTTC
TRBJ2-7,TRBV7-9,once,TRBD2,CASSSGTSGRSFYEQYF,TGTGCCAGCAGCTCCGGGACTAGCGGAAGATCTTTCTACGAGCAGTACTTC
TRBJ2-7,TRBV10-1,few,TRBD2,CASSEPGLGNYEQYF,TGCGCCAGCAGCGAACCGGGACTAGGGAACTACGAGCAGTACTTC
TRBJ1-5,TRBV18,once,TRBD1,CASSQGQGVQPQHF,TGTGCCAGCTCGCAAGGACAGGGAGTTCAGCCCCAGCATTTT
TRBJ2-1,TRBV25-1,NA,TRBD2,CASTSGRARYDEQFF,TGTGCCAGCACTAGCGGGCGGGCCAGGTACGATGAGCAGTTCTTC
TRBJ1-1,TRBV5-1,NA,NA,CASSLGGNNMNTEAFF,TGCGCCAGCAGCTTGGGAGGGAACAACATGAACACTGAAGCTTTCTTT
TRBJ2-5,TRBV2,NA,TRBD2,CASRARLALETQYF,TGTGCCAGCAGGGCCCGACTAGCACTGGAGACCCAGTACTTC